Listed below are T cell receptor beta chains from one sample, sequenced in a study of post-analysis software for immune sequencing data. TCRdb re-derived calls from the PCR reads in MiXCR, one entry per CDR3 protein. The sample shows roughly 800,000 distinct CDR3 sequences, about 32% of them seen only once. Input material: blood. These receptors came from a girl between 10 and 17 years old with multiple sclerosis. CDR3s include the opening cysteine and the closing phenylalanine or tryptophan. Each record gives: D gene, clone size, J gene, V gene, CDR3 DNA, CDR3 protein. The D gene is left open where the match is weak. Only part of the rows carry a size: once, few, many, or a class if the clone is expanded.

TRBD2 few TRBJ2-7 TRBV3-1 TGTGCCAGCAGCCCCCCCGGGACTAGCGGGATCTCCGAGCAGTACTTC CASSPPGTSGISEQYF
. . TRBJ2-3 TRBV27 TGTGCCAGCAGTCCGCTGGGGATGGGGTCAGATACGCAGTATTTT CASSPLGMGSDTQYF
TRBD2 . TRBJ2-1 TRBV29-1 TGCAGCGGGGGACTAGCAGAGGCCAATGAGCAGTTCTTC CSGGLAEANEQFF
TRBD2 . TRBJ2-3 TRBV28 TGTGCCGCCTACCAACGGGGGGGGAATACAGATACGCAGTATTTT CAAYQRGGNTDTQYF
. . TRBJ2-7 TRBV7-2 TGTGCCAGCAGCTTAGTCAGGGCAGCCACCTACGAGCAGTACTTC CASSLVRAATYEQYF
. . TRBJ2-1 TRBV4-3 TGCGCCAGCAGCCAAGATCAGGGACGAGAGCAGTTCTTC CASSQDQGREQFF
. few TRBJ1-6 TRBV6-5 TGTGCCAGCAGTTACCTTAGACAGTCACCCCTCCACTTT CASSYLRQSPLHF
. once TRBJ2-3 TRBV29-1 TGCAGCGACCCATCCCAGGATGCGCAGTATTTT CSDPSQDAQYF
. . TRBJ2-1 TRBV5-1 TGCGCCAGCAGCCAACCTAGAGTGCGTTTAAGCTCCTACAATGAGCAGTTCTTC CASSQPRVRLSSYNEQFF
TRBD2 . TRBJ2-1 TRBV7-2 TGTGCCAGCAGCTTTGAGGGAGGGCCCCATGAGCAGTTCTTC CASSFEGGPHEQFF
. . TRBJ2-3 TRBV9 TGTGCCAGCAGCGTACTTGGCCGGGGCGCAGATACGCAGTATTTT CASSVLGRGADTQYF
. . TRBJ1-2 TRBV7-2 TGTGCCAGCAGTCCTTACTCTAACTATGGCTACACCTTC CASSPYSNYGYTF
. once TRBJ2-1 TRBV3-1 TGTGCCAGCAGCCAAGATACAGGGTTTGGGTACAATGAGCAGTTCTTC CASSQDTGFGYNEQFF
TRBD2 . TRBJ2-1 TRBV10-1 TGCGCCAGCGCCGGCGGGGGGGCCGATGAGCAGTTCTTC CASAGGGADEQFF
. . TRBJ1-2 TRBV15 TGTGCCACCAGCAGACCAGGACGGTTATCTAACTATGGCTACACCTTC CATSRPGRLSNYGYTF
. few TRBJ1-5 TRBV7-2 TGTGCCAGCAGCTTAGCGGCGGGACAGCCCCAGCATTTT CASSLAAGQPQHF
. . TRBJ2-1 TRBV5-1 TGCGCCAGCAGGTGGGGGGACACCTACAATGAGCAGTTCTTC CASRWGDTYNEQFF
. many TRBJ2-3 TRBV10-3 TGTGCCATCAGCCCTCCGGGAAACACAGATACGCAGTATTTT CAISPPGNTDTQYF
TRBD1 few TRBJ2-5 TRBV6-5 TGTGCCAGCAGTTCCGTGGTAGGGACAGGGAAGACCCAGTACTTC CASSSVVGTGKTQYF
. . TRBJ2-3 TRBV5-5 TGTGCCAGCAGCTCCAGGCCCGGCACAGATACGCAGTATTTT CASSSRPGTDTQYF
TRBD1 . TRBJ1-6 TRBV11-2 TGTGCCAGCAGCTCCGACAGGGGGCGGAGGGATTCACCCCTCCACTTT CASSSDRGRRDSPLHF
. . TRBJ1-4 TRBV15 TGTGCCACCAGCAGAGGTGAAGGACTCGCGGGTAATGAAAAACTGTTTTTT CATSRGEGLAGNEKLFF
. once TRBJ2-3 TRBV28 TGTGCCAGCAGCCCTGACGGTGCTAGCACAGATACGCAGTATTTT CASSPDGASTDTQYF
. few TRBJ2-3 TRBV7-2 TGTGCCAGCAGCTTAGAAACGGGATACACAGATACGCAGTATTTT CASSLETGYTDTQYF